Detailed here is one TCR beta chain. In the same sample, other DNA sequences code for this CDR3. Assay used: immunoSEQ multiplex PCR; TCRdb lists only in-frame clones, some missing. The sample yields 85,000 to 130,000 clones, about 86% seen once. These data are taken from a study of blood T cell repertoires in COVID-19. CDR1 and CDR2 (germline): MDHEN, SYDVKM. The CDR3 length is 15 residues. Trimming left V 2 bases short and J 4 bases short, with 12 bases between. This receptor was identified in a woman older than 75 with active or convalescent COVID-19. Source material: peripheral blood. The rearrangement uses TRBV28 and TRBJ1-5; a possible D gene is TRBD1 (6 bases). The DNA of the CDR3 is TGTGCCAGCAGTTTAGGCGGGGGGCGAAATCAGCCCCAGCATTTT. It encodes CASSLGGGRNQPQHF.